The source of this TCR beta chain is a study of blood T cell repertoires in COVID-19. Per the study methods: Cell counts per sample came from amplifying reference gene primers. Libraries were prepared by immunoSEQ multiplex PCR; TCRdb keeps only in-frame clonotypes and omits some of them. The DNA was the basis for D and trimming; V, J and clone size are from that table. The table lists 200,000 to 250,000 clones, roughly 90% of them singletons, with 5.5% to 6.5% in the top ten. CDR3 length: 13 amino acids. Trimming shortened V by 1 base and J by 6 bases, and 9 bases separated the two germline ends. CDR1 and CDR2 (germline): MGHRA, YSYEKL.

Sequenced: peripheral blood. The rearrangement uses TRBV4-1 and TRBJ1-2; D possibly corresponds to TRBD1 (5 bases). This receptor was identified in a man between 60 and 75 years old who had recovered from COVID-19. CDR3 protein: CASSQAGRDGYTF. The CDR3 DNA is TGCGCCAGCAGCCAAGCGGGCAGGGATGGCTACACCTTC.